This is a list of T cell receptor beta chains from one sample in a study of STAT5B mutations in CD4+ large granular lymphocyte leukemia. The data were produced by immunoSEQ multiplex PCR, yet TCRdb's version contains in-frame clones alone and is incomplete. The sample records about 6,300 clones, just under 75% being singletons. Sequenced input: PBMCs. Receptors were obtained from an older woman with CD4+ T-cell large granular lymphocyte leukemia. Each CDR3 is given without its conserved first and last residue.

>TRBJ1-2|TRBV7-2
ASSITGAAMYGYT
>TRBJ2-5|TRBV4-1
ASSHETSANQGTQY
>TRBJ2-5|TRBV4-3
ASSQAQGETQY
>TRBJ2-1|TRBV14
ASSSRGGGYNEQF
>TRBJ2-5|TRBV7-8
ASRGGGETQY
>TRBJ2-5|TRBV7-9
ASSFAGEETQY
>TRBJ1-1|TRBV15
ATSRDRTDPEAF
>TRBJ1-4|TRBV5-4
ASSPGGVEKLF
>TRBJ2-3|TRBV7-2
ASSPSIADTQY
>TRBJ2-5|TRBV11-3
ASSQRTSGRETQY
>TRBJ2-3|TRBV5-4
ASTRHAQSTDTQY
>TRBJ2-1|TRBV7-3
ASSLGTSGTGRQF
>TRBJ1-2|TRBV5-6
ASSLNTFGWGYT
>TRBJ1-4|TRBV28
ASKGRRPEKLF
>TRBJ2-7|TRBV18
ASSPVAGGSSYEQY
>TRBJ1-3|TRBV19
ASSIADGTVGNTIY
>TRBJ2-7|TRBV21-1
ASSTKRARPYEQY
>TRBJ2-5|TRBV7-3
ASSLRRGDEETQY
>TRBJ2-3|TRBV7-6
ASSPPYSTDTQY
>TRBJ1-2|TRBV11-2
ASSLGQGQNYGYT
>TRBJ1-2|TRBV27
ASSPWDRTSYGYT
>TRBJ1-2|TRBV2
ASSSTPGQALYGYT
>TRBJ1-1|TRBV7-2
ASSLEGGLMSEAF
>TRBJ1-4|TRBV29-1
SVGQQARTEKLF
>TRBJ2-3|TRBV7-2
ASSRAGEKDTQY
>TRBJ2-1|TRBV7-8
ASSSGLAGGTVDEQF